This is a list of T cell receptor beta chains from one sample in a study of T cell repertoires in cytomegalovirus infection. No antigen has been identified for these receptors. MiXCR, applied by TCRdb to the reads, yields one record per CDR3 protein. The sample has nearly 700,000 distinct CDR3 sequences, around a third seen once. Sample: cultured PBMCs, taken from culture after CMV antigen stimulation. The receptors here all came from a human donor in good health (CMV status not recorded). Some clones in this sample may be carry-over from other donors' samples. Each CDR3 is given with its conserved first and last residue. D genes are given only for firm matches. Size is omitted from some rows. Given values are once, few, many or a class for expanded clones.

clone_size	d_call	v_call	j_call	cdr3_aa	cdr3_nt
many	NA	TRBV7-2	TRBJ2-3	CASSSDRTTTQYF	TGTGCCAGCAGCTCAGACAGGACGACTACGCAGTATTTT
NA	NA	TRBV12-3/TRBV12-4	TRBJ2-7	CASSLEGGGISYF	TGTGCCAGCAGTTTAGAAGGCGGAGGCATCTCGTACTTC
NA	NA	TRBV3-1	TRBJ2-3	CASSRSGQDDTQYF	TGTGCCAGCAGCCGGTCAGGACAAGACGATACGCAGTATTTT
many	TRBD2	TRBV7-2	TRBJ2-1	CASSLRTSGGQVEQFF	TGTGCCAGCAGCCTACGGACTAGCGGGGGGCAGGTTGAGCAGTTCTTC
few	NA	TRBV7-2	TRBJ2-3	CASSSGAVGTTDTQYF	TGTGCCAGCAGCTCCGGGGCGGTGGGGACCACAGATACGCAGTATTTT
NA	NA	TRBV10-3	TRBJ1-2	CAIKSSPEGGYTF	TGTGCCATCAAGAGTTCCCCGGAGGGTGGCTACACCTTC
NA	NA	TRBV27	TRBJ2-5	CASSLGSNLAETQYF	TGTGCCAGCAGTTTAGGGTCTAACCTGGCGGAGACCCAGTACTTC
few	TRBD2	TRBV7-2	TRBJ2-1	CASSPRGVAGVGEQFF	TGTGCCAGCAGCCCCCGGGGGGTAGCGGGAGTAGGTGAGCAGTTCTTC
few	TRBD1	TRBV5-1	TRBJ1-2	CASSQDRGRGVSGYTF	TGCGCCAGCAGCCAAGACAGGGGTCGAGGAGTGAGCGGCTACACCTTC
NA	TRBD1	TRBV28	TRBJ1-1	CASNPRDRVDPSAEAFF	TGTGCCAGCAACCCCCGGGACAGGGTAGATCCCAGCGCTGAAGCTTTCTTT
NA	TRBD1	TRBV5-1	TRBJ2-5	CASSDRAAETQYF	TGCGCCAGTTCCGACAGGGCTGCAGAGACCCAGTACTTC
NA	TRBD1	TRBV30	TRBJ2-5	CAWSRGTVQETQYF	TGTGCCTGGAGCCGTGGGACAGTCCAAGAGACCCAGTACTTC
few	TRBD2	TRBV7-2	TRBJ2-5	CASSSGLARQETQYF	TGTGCCAGCAGCTCGGGACTAGCGAGGCAAGAGACCCAGTACTTC
NA	NA	TRBV6-1	TRBJ1-5	CASSETPGAHSNQPQHF	TGTGCCAGCAGTGAAACCCCGGGGGCCCATAGCAATCAGCCCCAGCATTTT
NA	TRBD2	TRBV20-1	TRBJ2-3	CSASAGPTDTQYF	TGCAGTGCTTCAGCGGGACCCACAGATACGCAGTATTTT
NA	NA	TRBV4-1	TRBJ2-2	CASSQRDTSPGELFF	TGCGCCAGCAGCCAACGGGACACCTCCCCCGGGGAGCTGTTTTTT
NA	NA	TRBV20-1	TRBJ1-5	CSASRRVWRGNQPQHF	TGCAGTGCTAGCCGCAGGGTCTGGCGAGGCAATCAGCCCCAGCATTTT
many	TRBD2	TRBV7-2	TRBJ2-7	CASSRVTSGSGIPYEQYF	TGTGCCAGCAGCCGTGTGACTAGCGGGAGCGGGATCCCCTACGAGCAGTACTTC
NA	NA	TRBV2	TRBJ1-1	CASSERGGRGRVLLVNTEAFF	TGTGCCAGCAGTGAACGGGGGGGGAGGGGCAGGGTCCTACTGGTGAACACTGAAGCTTTCTTT
many	NA	TRBV7-8	TRBJ2-7	CASWGKTDEQYF	TGTGCCTCCTGGGGGAAGACGGACGAGCAGTACTTC
NA	TRBD1	TRBV20-1	TRBJ1-4	CSASRDRVFATNEKLFF	TGCAGTGCTAGTCGGGACAGGGTTTTTGCAACTAATGAAAAACTGTTTTTT
few	NA	TRBV7-2	TRBJ2-5	CASSLNTGLQETQYF	TGTGCCAGCAGCTTAAATACAGGGCTACAAGAGACCCAGTACTTC
NA	NA	TRBV19	TRBJ2-7	CASSAKTLGTGFSEQYF	TGTGCCAGTAGTGCGAAAACCCTAGGGACCGGGTTTAGTGAGCAGTACTTC
NA	TRBD1	TRBV9	TRBJ1-4	CASSAGDRGTEKLFF	TGTGCCAGCAGCGCTGGGGACAGGGGCACTGAAAAACTGTTTTTT
once	NA	TRBV12-3/TRBV12-4	TRBJ2-5	CASSPSGIRYF	TGTGCCAGCAGTCCCTCCGGGATCCGGTACTTC
once	NA	TRBV5-1	TRBJ2-3	CASSPLPTSSGTDTQYF	TGCGCCAGCAGCCCATTACCGACCTCTTCCGGCACAGATACGCAGTATTTT
NA	NA	TRBV4-1	TRBJ2-1	CASSRPREASYNEQFF	TGTGCCAGCAGCCGCCCCCGGGAAGCCTCCTACAATGAGCAGTTCTTC
once	NA	TRBV4-1	TRBJ2-1	CASSQAGSPGEQFF	TGTGCCAGCAGCCAAGCGGGTAGTCCAGGGGAGCAGTTCTTC
NA	NA	TRBV7-9	TRBJ2-1	CASSSRTSYNEQFF	TGTGCCAGCAGCTCACGTACAAGTTACAATGAGCAGTTCTTC
NA	NA	TRBV20-1	TRBJ2-7	CSGGPGGSTYEQYF	TGCAGTGGGGGCCCTGGGGGGTCAACCTACGAGCAGTACTTC
NA	NA	TRBV27	TRBJ2-1	CASSLIAGRDEQFF	TGTGCCAGCAGTTTAATTGCGGGCAGGGACGAGCAGTTCTTC
many	NA	TRBV7-7	TRBJ2-3	CASSLYLPTLGAPTDTQYF	TGTGCCAGCAGCTTATACCTCCCAACGCTTGGCGCCCCCACAGATACGCAGTATTTT
many	NA	TRBV7-2	TRBJ1-6	CASSLEYSYNSPLHF	TGTGCCAGCAGCTTAGAGTACTCCTATAATTCACCCCTCCACTTT
NA	NA	TRBV7-9	TRBJ1-1	CASSLVPGGETEAFF	TGTGCCAGCAGCTTAGTCCCGGGGGGTGAGACTGAAGCTTTCTTT
few	TRBD2	TRBV5-4	TRBJ2-1	CASSLVGSGRRMGYNEQFF	TGTGCCAGCAGCTTGGTTGGTAGCGGGAGACGAATGGGGTACAATGAGCAGTTCTTC
NA	NA	TRBV4-1	TRBJ2-7	CASSQVDSESYEQYF	TGCGCCAGCAGCCAAGTCGACTCCGAAAGTTACGAGCAGTACTTC
few	NA	TRBV11-2	TRBJ2-3	CASSPQLPTDTQYF	TGTGCCAGCAGCCCCCAATTACCCACAGATACGCAGTATTTT
NA	NA	TRBV7-2	TRBJ2-1	CASSRVGTNNEQFF	TGTGCCAGCAGCCGAGTAGGGACAAACAATGAGCAGTTCTTC
NA	NA	TRBV5-1	TRBJ2-1	CASSPALGGPVRNEQFF	TGCGCCAGCAGCCCCGCTCTGGGGGGGCCGGTTCGCAATGAGCAGTTCTTC
NA	TRBD1	TRBV27	TRBJ2-4	CASSYRGPKNIQYF	TGTGCCAGCAGTTACAGGGGGCCCAAAAACATTCAGTACTTC
NA	NA	TRBV5-4	TRBJ1-1	CASSFGSHMNTEAFF	TGTGCCAGCAGCTTTGGTTCCCACATGAACACTGAAGCTTTCTTT
NA	NA	TRBV11-1	TRBJ2-5	CASSPRASKDQETQYF	TGTGCCAGCAGCCCCCGGGCCAGTAAAGACCAAGAGACCCAGTACTTC
NA	NA	TRBV7-2	TRBJ2-1	CASSFATSNEQFF	TGTGCCAGCAGCTTTGCGACTAGCAATGAGCAGTTCTTC
NA	NA	TRBV7-8	TRBJ2-5	CASSQAQGTQYF	TGTGCCAGCAGCCAGGCCCAGGGGACCCAGTACTTC
NA	NA	TRBV12-3/TRBV12-4	TRBJ2-1	CASRVSALGDEQFF	TGTGCCAGCAGAGTCTCGGCCTTGGGGGATGAGCAGTTCTTC
many	NA	TRBV6-2/TRBV6-3	TRBJ2-1	CASSYFREHEQFF	TGTGCCAGCAGTTACTTTAGGGAGCATGAGCAGTTCTTC